A single sample is the source of the 8 T cell receptor beta chains below, sequenced in a study of molecular identifiers for immune sequencing clone quantification. One entry per CDR3 protein results from TCRdb running MiXCR on the PCR reads. The data contain approximately 59,000 distinct CDR3 sequences, roughly 18% of them singletons. Input material: naive CD8+ T cells from blood, with Jurkat cell RNA spiked in. Sample subset: FACS-sorted CD8+CD4-CCR7+CD45RA+ naive T cells. These receptors were collected from a human donor in good health. Some libraries in this study had Jurkat cell RNA spiked in.

In its sample, this clonotype was seen many times. The V call is TRBV12-3 or TRBV12-4, the J call TRBJ2-7, with D tentatively TRBD1 (6 bases). The CDR3 covers 11 residues. Trimming took 5 bases from V and 5 from J, leaving 7 bases between them. CDR3: CASSRGNEQYF. The CDR3 nucleotides read TGTGCCAGCAGTAGGGGGAACGAGCAGTACTTC.

In its sample, this clonotype was seen many times. The chain couples TRBV27 to TRBJ1-5; 7 bases map to TRBD1. The germline V gene encodes CDR1 MNHEY and CDR2 SMNVEV (reference sequence). V shed 1 base and J 1 base; nucleotides not matched to a gene: 7. The CDR3 has 17 residues. The CDR3 nucleotides read TGTGCCAGCAGTTTATTTGCAGGGGGGGGGAGCAATCAGCCCCAGCATTTT. Translating gives CASSLFAGGGSNQPQHF.

In the case of this clonotype: Given the absence of the conserved phenylalanine or tryptophan at the CDR3 end, a read error is likely. This chain joins TRBV7-9 and TRBJ1-5, with TRBD1 identical over 9 bases. Trimming cost V 5 bases and J 0 bases; bases outside gene matches: 8. Germline V lookup: CDR1 SEHNR, CDR2 FQNEAQ (reference sequence). CDR3 length equals 17 residues. This chain's CDR3 is CASSLGQGLYSNQPQHL. The CDR3 region has the DNA TGTGCCAGCAGCCTAGGACAGGGGCTTTATAGCAATCAGCCCCAGCATTTG.

In its sample, this clonotype was seen many times. The rearrangement joins TRBV3-1 to TRBJ1-2; D is ambiguous. CDR3 length equals 15 residues. The germline CDR1 and CDR2 sequences are LGHDT and YNNKEL (reference sequence). Deletions cut 0 bases from V and 3 bases from J, with 11 bases between. CDR3 protein: CASSQDQEGYYGYTF. The CDR3 DNA is TGTGCCAGCAGCCAAGATCAGGAGGGCTACTATGGCTACACCTTC.

This clonotype was seen just once. The chain has TRBV3-1 and TRBJ2-7, with 8 bases fitting TRBD2. The germline V gene has CDR1 LGHDT and CDR2 YNNKEL (reference sequence). The CDR3 length is 13 residues. The ends lost 6 bases at V and 2 bases at J; junction bases unmatched: 3. CDR3 residues: CASRIAGTYEQYF. As DNA, the CDR3 is TGTGCCAGCAGAATAGCGGGAACCTACGAGCAGTACTTC.

In this sample, this clonotype turned up a few times. The chain uses TRBV19 and TRBJ1-2; D not certain. CDR3 size: 13 residues. CDR1 is LNHDA and CDR2 is SQIVND in the germline V gene (reference sequence). V lost 2 bases and J lost 5, with 9 bases in between. The CDR3 DNA follows: TGTGCCAGTAGTATACCGCCGACTTATGGCTACACCTTC. Encoded protein: CASSIPPTYGYTF.

This clonotype was found many times. V usage is TRBV4-3 and J usage is TRBJ2-3; D is undetermined. The germline V gene has CDR1 LGHNA and CDR2 YSLEER. The CDR3 consists of 15 residues. Trimming took off 2 bases at V and 1 base at J, with 10 bases between the two ends. The CDR3 protein is CASSQTPLGTDTQYF. The CDR3 DNA reads TGCGCCAGCAGCCAAACACCGTTAGGCACAGATACGCAGTATTTT.

This clonotype was seen at least ten times. The chain couples TRBV27 to TRBJ2-2; 10 nucleotides line up with TRBD2. Germline values: CDR1 MNHEY, CDR2 SMNVEV (reference sequence). This CDR3 is built from 16 residues. Unmatched junction bases numbered 2, after V lost 3 bases and J lost 1 base. CDR3 DNA: TGTGCCAGCAGTTTCCTAGCGGGAGTGAACACCGGGGAGCTGTTTTTT. Residues: CASSFLAGVNTGELFF.